Listed here are 10 T cell receptor beta chains from one sample, sequenced in a study of blood T cell repertoires in COVID-19. Produced via immunoSEQ multiplex PCR; TCRdb's table is partial and in-frame only. Among 200,000 to 300,000 clones listed, roughly 76% were seen once. The sample consisted of peripheral blood. These TCRs come from a woman of 80 years or more with COVID-19, enrolled during active disease.

This chain connects TRBV3-1 (or the pseudogene TRBV3-2) to TRBJ2-7; D gene unclear. Germline CDR1 and CDR2: LGHDT and YNNKEL (reference sequence). Trimming removed 2 bases from V and 3 bases from J, with 2 bases in between. The CDR3 totals 11 residues. CDR3 sequence (DNA): TGTGCCAGCAGCCAACTCTACGAGCAGTACTTC. Translated: CASSQLYEQYF.

The V gene is TRBV9, the J gene TRBJ1-6, with D maybe TRBD1 (6 bases). CDR3 length: 18 residues. CDR1 is SGDLS, CDR2 YYNGEE, per germline. Between the trimmed V and J ends, which lost 3 bases and 1 base, there was a span of 17 bases. The chain's CDR3 is CASSAGGQGFSYNSPLHF. CDR3 coding DNA: TGTGCCAGCAGCGCGGGTGGGCAGGGGTTTTCCTATAATTCACCCCTCCACTTT.

The chain combines TRBV10-3 with TRBJ2-3; 9 bases are shared with TRBD2. With 2 bases clipped from V and 2 bases from J, the junction kept 2 bases outside the gene matches. CDR1 and CDR2 (germline): ENHRY, SYGVKD. The CDR3 spans 15 residues. The CDR3: CAISEVAGVTDTQYF. CDR3 bases: TGTGCCATCAGTGAGGTAGCGGGAGTCACAGATACGCAGTATTTT.

This clone was counted once. This chain links TRBV7-3 with TRBJ2-7; 10 nucleotides line up with TRBD1. The CDR3 totals 14 residues. Germline CDR1 reads SGHTA; CDR2 reads FQGTGA. The trim removed 3 bases at V and 5 bases at J, leaving 4 bases unmatched. CDR3 nucleotide sequence: TGTGCCAGCAGCTTCTCCGGGACAGGGGACGAGCAGTACTTC. Amino acid sequence: CASSFSGTGDEQYF.

The chain recombines TRBV4-1 with TRBJ2-5; D may be TRBD2 (6 bases). Trimming shortened V by 4 bases and J by 8 bases, and 23 bases separated the two germline ends. Germline V gives CDR1 MGHRA, CDR2 YSYEKL. The CDR3 loop spans 16 amino acids. CDR3 in DNA: TGCGCCAGCAGCCTACTGGGCCGTGGGGGGACCGAAACCCAGTACTTC. It encodes CASSLLGRGGTETQYF.

This clone was found once. This sequence joins TRBV6-5 and TRBJ1-1, with 8 nucleotides matching TRBD1. Germline V gives CDR1 MNHEY, CDR2 SVGAGI. The CDR3 covers 14 residues. The trim removed 6 bases at V and 2 bases at J, leaving 5 bases unmatched. The CDR3 coding sequence is TGTGCCAGCAGCGACGACAGGGGTAACACTGAAGCTTTCTTT. Translated: CASSDDRGNTEAFF.

This clone was seen only once. The chain uses TRBV25-1 and TRBJ1-2; possibly TRBD1 for D (6 bases). Germline lookup yields CDR1 MGHDK and CDR2 SYGVNS. This CDR3 is built from 14 residues. The V end was cut by 6 bases, the J end by 6 bases, with 17 bases between. As DNA, the CDR3 is TGTGCCAGCAGGTCGCAGGGGAAAGCGGATGGCTACACCTTC. Amino acids: CASRSQGKADGYTF.

J is TRBJ2-3 and V is TRBV7-3, with 12 bases fitting TRBD2. The germline V gene has CDR1 SGHTA and CDR2 FQGTGA. This CDR3 has 15 residues. V lost 5 bases, J lost 0 bases, and 0 bases stayed unmatched. In DNA, the CDR3 is TGTGCCAGCAGCGGGACTAGCGGGAGCACAGATACGCAGTATTTT. It yields the protein CASSGTSGSTDTQYF.

This chain joins TRBV30 and TRBJ2-2; D is undetermined. Germline CDR1 is GTSNPN and CDR2 is SVGIG (reference sequence). V gave up 4 bases and J gave up 6 bases, with 6 bases separating them. The CDR3 is 11 residues long. The CDR3 coding sequence is TGTGCCTGGACAAGCTCCGGGGAGCTGTTTTTT. Amino acids: CAWTSSGELFF. Filled out from reference TRBV30 and TRBJ2-2, the complete variable domain reads SQTIHQWPATLVQPVGSPLSLECTVEGTSNPNLYWYRQAAGRGLQLLFYSVGIGQISSEVPQNLSASRPQDRQFILSSKKLLLSDSGFYLCAWTSSGELFFGEGSRLTVL.

The chain combines TRBV19 with TRBJ2-2, with 8 nucleotides matching TRBD2. The ends lost 8 bases at V and 5 bases at J; junction bases unmatched: 16. The CDR3 has 17 residues. CDR1 and CDR2 (germline): LNHDA, SQIVND (reference sequence). The CDR3 is CASFPSPGGALTGELFF. CDR3 nucleotides: TGTGCCAGTTTTCCTTCTCCCGGGGGGGCTCTGACCGGGGAGCTGTTTTTT.